This T cell receptor beta chain is drawn from a study of cytomegalovirus exposure and HLA in healthy donors. It was with 60 Vbeta and 13 Jbeta primers that the PCR ran. Data came from immunoSEQ multiplex PCR; TCRdb stores just in-frame clones and leaves some out. This table has over 65,000 clones, about 80% appearing once. Study outcomes and limitations: Fewer N-insertions (relative to the roughly 720-donor mean) were reportedly seen in an Asian-associated ancestry cluster in a later analysis. Solely CMV serostatus was available to characterize immune exposure.

For this clone: Its antigen is not identified.

Specimen: PBMCs. This clonotype was sampled from a man aged 50-59 years in good health and CMV-seronegative.

The CDR3 DNA sequence: TGTGCCAGCAGCGGGATCGACAGGAGTGGGGATGAGCAGTTCTTC. This translates into CASSGIDRSGDEQFF. The chain uses TRBV11-3 and TRBJ2-1, with D possibly TRBD1 on 6 matching bases. V was clipped by 5 bases and J by 8 bases, with 19 bases between them. The CDR3 has 15 residues. Germline CDR1 SGHNT, CDR2 YENEEA.